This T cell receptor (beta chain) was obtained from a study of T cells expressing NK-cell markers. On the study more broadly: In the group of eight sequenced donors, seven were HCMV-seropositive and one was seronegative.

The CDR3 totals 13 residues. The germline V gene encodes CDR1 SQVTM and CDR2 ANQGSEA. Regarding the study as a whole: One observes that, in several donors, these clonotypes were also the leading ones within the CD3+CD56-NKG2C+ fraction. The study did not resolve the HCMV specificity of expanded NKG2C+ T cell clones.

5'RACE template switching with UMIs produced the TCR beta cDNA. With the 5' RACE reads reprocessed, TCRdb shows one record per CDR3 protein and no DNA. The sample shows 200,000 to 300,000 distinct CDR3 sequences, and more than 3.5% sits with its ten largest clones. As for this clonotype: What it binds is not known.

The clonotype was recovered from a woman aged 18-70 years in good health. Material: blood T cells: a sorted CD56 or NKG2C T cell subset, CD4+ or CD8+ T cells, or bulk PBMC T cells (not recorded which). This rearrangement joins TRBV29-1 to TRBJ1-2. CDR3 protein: CSVNGVKNYGYTF.